What follows are 10 T cell receptor beta chains derived from one specimen sequenced in a study of T-cell reconstitution after alpha-beta-depleted transplantation in children. Construction of the TCRbeta library involved unique molecular identifiers. From the PCR reads, TCRdb called clonotypes with MiXCR, one entry per CDR3 protein. The sample shows over 100,000 distinct CDR3 sequences, 7.5% to 9.5% of them seen only once. The input for sequencing was PBMCs, taken before TCRalphabeta/CD19-depleted stem cell transplant. Source of these receptors: a boy younger than 10 with acute lymphoblastic leukemia, due to receive a stem cell transplant.

This clonotype was detected ten times or more. V is TRBV3-1 and J is TRBJ2-7, with TRBD1 as a possible D gene (6 bases). CDR3 length equals 13 residues. Germline CDR1 LGHDT, CDR2 YNNKEL (reference sequence). The V and J ends lost 3 bases and 2 bases respectively, with 8 bases between them. The CDR3 DNA reads TGTGCCAGCAGCCAGGACAGCACCTACGAGCAGTACTTC. Translated: CASSQDSTYEQYF.

This clonotype was seen ten or more times. The gene calls are TRBV24-1 and TRBJ2-6; D is ambiguous. V was cut by 7 bases and J by 0 bases, with 6 bases left in between. CDR1 is KGHDR and CDR2 is SFDVKD in the germline V gene. The CDR3 length is 14 residues. The chain's CDR3 is CATRRHSGANVLTF. CDR3 DNA sequence: TGTGCCACCAGGAGACACTCTGGGGCCAACGTCCTGACTTTC.

Points on this clonotype: Lacking the conserved final phenylalanine or tryptophan, this CDR3 likely reflects a read error. The V gene is TRBV20-1, the J gene TRBJ2-1, with a tentative D call TRBD2 (6 bases). V lost 2 bases to trimming and J lost 3 bases, with 11 bases between them. The germline V gene encodes CDR1 DFQATT and CDR2 SNEGSKA (reference sequence). The CDR3 consists of 14 residues. The CDR3 bases are TGCAGTGCTAGACCCCGGGGGAGCTACAATGAGCAGTTCTGC. Encoded protein: CSARPRGSYNEQFC.

This clonotype was seen repeatedly, ten times or more. The gene calls are TRBV6-5 and TRBJ2-7; TRBD1 aligns across 7 bases. J gave up 2 bases and V 6 bases, and 4 bases lay outside the gene matches. CDR3 length equals 13 residues. Germline CDR1 MNHEY, CDR2 SVGAGI. For the CDR3, the DNA is TGTGCCAGCAGCTACGACAGGGCCTACGAGCAGTACTTC. Protein sequence: CASSYDRAYEQYF.

This clonotype was counted at least ten times. The rearrangement joins TRBV12-3 or TRBV12-4 to TRBJ2-5; TRBD2 aligns across 10 bases. This CDR3 has 13 amino acids. V lost 5 bases, J lost 5 bases, and 2 bases stayed unmatched. The CDR3 DNA sequence: TGTGCCAGCAGTCTGACTAGCGGGGAGACCCAGTACTTC. Residues: CASSLTSGETQYF.

This clonotype was counted many times. The J gene is TRBJ2-7, the V gene TRBV6-5; a possible D gene is TRBD2 (6 bases). V was cut by 2 bases and J by 2 bases, with 13 bases left in between. The CDR3 is 15 residues long. The V gene's germline CDR1 is MNHEY and CDR2 SVGAGI. The CDR3 DNA reads TGTGCCAGCAGTTACGGCGGGGACGGTCCCTACGAGCAGTACTTC. It encodes CASSYGGDGPYEQYF.

The CDR3: CASSWTHPYEQYF. CDR3 coding DNA: TGTGCCAGCAGTTGGACGCATCCCTACGAGCAGTACTTC. The rearrangement joins TRBV12-3 or TRBV12-4 to TRBJ2-7; the D is unclear. V lost 4 bases and J lost 2, with 9 bases in between. The CDR3 loop spans 13 amino acids.

This clonotype was recorded a few times. The chain has TRBV24-1 and TRBJ2-1; 11 nucleotides agree with TRBD1. CDR3 length: 13 residues. Germline assignment: CDR1 KGHDR and CDR2 SFDVKD. V lost 8 bases to trimming and J lost 6 bases; unmatched junction nucleotides: 2. The chain's CDR3 is CATTGTGGNEQFF. The CDR3 region has the DNA TGTGCCACCACGGGGACAGGGGGCAATGAGCAGTTCTTC.

This clonotype was picked up many times. The rearrangement links TRBV4-2 to TRBJ1-2; TRBD1 is a possible D gene (6 bases). Looked up from germline, CDR1 is LGHNA and CDR2 is YNFKEQ. Trimming shortened V by 3 bases and J by 0 bases, and 11 bases separated the two germline ends. There are 15 residues in the CDR3. The DNA for the CDR3 is TGTGCCAGCAGCCAGGGGGGACAAGCTAACTATGGCTACACCTTC. This translates into CASSQGGQANYGYTF.

The V gene is TRBV6-1, the J gene TRBJ2-2, with 12 positions matching TRBD2. This CDR3 contains 16 residues. Germline V gene data show CDR1 as MNHNS and CDR2 as SASEGT. Trimming took 11 bases from V and 0 from J; bases not matched to a gene: 7. CDR3: CAAGLAGRSNTGELFF. The CDR3 DNA reads TGTGCCGCCGGACTAGCGGGAAGATCGAACACCGGGGAGCTGTTTTTT.